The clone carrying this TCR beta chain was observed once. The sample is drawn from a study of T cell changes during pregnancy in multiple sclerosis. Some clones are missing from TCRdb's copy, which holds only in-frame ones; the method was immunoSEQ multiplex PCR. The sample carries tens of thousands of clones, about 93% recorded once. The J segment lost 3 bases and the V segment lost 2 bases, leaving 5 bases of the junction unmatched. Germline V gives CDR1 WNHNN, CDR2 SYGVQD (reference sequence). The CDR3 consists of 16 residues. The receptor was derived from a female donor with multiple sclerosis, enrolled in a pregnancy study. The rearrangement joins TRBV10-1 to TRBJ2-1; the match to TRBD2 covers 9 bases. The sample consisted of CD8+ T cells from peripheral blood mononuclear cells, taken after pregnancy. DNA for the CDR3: TGCGCCAGCAGTGAGACCGGACTAGCGATCTACAATGAGCAGTTCTTC. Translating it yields CASSETGLAIYNEQFF.